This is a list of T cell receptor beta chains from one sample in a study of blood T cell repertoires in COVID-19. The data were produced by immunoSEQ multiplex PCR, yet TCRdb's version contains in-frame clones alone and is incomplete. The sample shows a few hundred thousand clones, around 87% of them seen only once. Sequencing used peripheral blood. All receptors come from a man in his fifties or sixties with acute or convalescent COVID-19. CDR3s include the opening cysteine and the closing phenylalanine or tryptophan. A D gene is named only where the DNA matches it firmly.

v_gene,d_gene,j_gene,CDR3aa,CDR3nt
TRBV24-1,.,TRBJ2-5,CATSDPTGIKETQYF,TGTGCCACCAGTGATCCCACAGGGATTAAAGAGACCCAGTACTTC
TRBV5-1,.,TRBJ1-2,CASSTQPEVDGYTF,TGCGCCAGCAGCACCCAGCCCGAGGTTGATGGCTACACCTTC
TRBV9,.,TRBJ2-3,CASTRTHGDTDTQYF,TGTGCCAGCACCAGAACCCACGGGGACACAGATACGCAGTATTTT
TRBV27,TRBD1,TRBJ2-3,CASTRTGAARTDTQYF,TGTGCCAGCACCAGGACAGGGGCTGCCCGGACAGATACGCAGTATTTT
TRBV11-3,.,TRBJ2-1,CASSPGGRDANEQFF,TGTGCCAGCAGCCCCGGCGGGCGGGACGCTAATGAGCAGTTCTTC
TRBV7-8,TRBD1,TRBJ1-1,CASSRGTGVNTEAFF,TGTGCCAGCAGCCGCGGGACAGGGGTGAACACTGAAGCTTTCTTT
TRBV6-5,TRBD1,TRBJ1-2,CASRQGAEPFYGYTF,TGTGCCAGCAGACAGGGGGCCGAGCCATTCTATGGCTACACCTTC
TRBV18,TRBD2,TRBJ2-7,CASSPIGEGSYEQYF,TGTGCCAGCTCACCAATCGGGGAGGGCTCCTACGAGCAGTACTTC
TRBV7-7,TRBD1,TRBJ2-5,CASSLGQGMTQYF,TGTGCCAGCAGCTTAGGACAGGGGATGACCCAGTACTTC
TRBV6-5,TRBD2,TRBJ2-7,CASSLGGFSYEQYF,TGTGCCAGCAGTCTGGGGGGGTTCTCCTACGAGCAGTACTTC
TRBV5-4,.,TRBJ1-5,CASTTYGLGQPQHF,TGTGCCAGCACCACCTATGGTCTAGGACAGCCCCAGCATTTT
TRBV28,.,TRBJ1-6,CASTHPGLINSPLHF,TGTGCCAGCACGCATCCGGGACTGATCAATTCACCCCTCCACTTT
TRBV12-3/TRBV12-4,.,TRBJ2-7,CASRTDRVYEQYF,TGTGCCAGCAGGACCGACAGAGTCTACGAGCAGTACTTC
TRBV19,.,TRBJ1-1,CASSILGRGKTEAFF,TGTGCCAGTAGTATATTGGGCCGGGGGAAAACTGAAGCTTTCTTT